Following are 11 T cell receptor beta chains from one sample sequenced in a study of T cell repertoires in cytomegalovirus infection (dated by TCRdb to between 2018 and 2021). Sequenced on an Illumina HiSeq 1500. TCRdb redid the processing of the public reads, applying fastp at Q25 and MiXCR, and retained in-frame beta chains. Rows with a matching CDR3 protein are joined into one entry that keeps the most common DNA and genes. Across this sample there are under 300,000 distinct CDR3 sequences, with 9% to 15% seen only once. In total, the top ten clones hold 1.6% of the sample. The sequenced material came from PBMCs. These receptors were collected from a human donor in good health (CMV status not recorded). Some clones in this sample may be carry-over from other donors' samples.

Comment on this clonotype: Germline and junction disagree at one end, which may indicate a read error. The V gene is TRBV29-1, the J gene TRBJ1-4; TRBD1 might be the D (6 bases). The CDR3 is 13 amino acids. CDR1 is SQVTM and CDR2 is ANQGSEA in the germline V gene. CDR3 coding DNA: TGCAGCGCCGGACAGTTGGATAATAAAAAACTGTTTTTT. Its protein product is CSAGQLDNKKLFF.

V usage is TRBV19 and J usage is TRBJ2-7, with 12 bases matching TRBD2. Germline assignment: CDR1 LNHDA and CDR2 SQIVND (reference sequence). Trimming removed 10 bases from V and 7 bases from J; junction bases left unmatched: 8. The CDR3 sequence is 13 residues long. CDR3 amino acids: CATSGLAGREQYF. CDR3 nucleotides: TGTGCCACCTCCGGACTAGCGGGAAGAGAGCAGTACTTC.

The chain uses TRBV19 and TRBJ1-6; 7 bases are a match to TRBD1. The ends lost 3 bases at V and 7 bases at J; junction bases unmatched: 6. The CDR3 length is 15 residues. Germline assignment: CDR1 LNHDA and CDR2 SQIVND (reference sequence). This CDR3 reads CASSMGGQLNSPLHF. CDR3 coding DNA: TGTGCCAGTAGTATGGGGGGACAGTTAAATTCACCCCTCCACTTT.

This clonotype was seen more than once but under ten times. This chain connects TRBV7-9 to TRBJ1-2; possibly TRBD1 for D (5 bases). Trimming stripped 0 bases from V and 4 bases from J, with 9 bases between. The CDR3 is 14 residues long. In germline, CDR1 is SEHNR, CDR2 FQNEAQ (reference sequence). CDR3 region: CASSLALGVYGYTF. The CDR3 DNA is TGTGCCAGCAGCTTAGCTCTGGGGGTCTATGGCTACACCTTC.

This clonotype showed up many times. The V gene is TRBV28, the J gene TRBJ2-3; the match to TRBD2 covers 8 bases. With 6 bases clipped from V and 6 bases from J, the junction kept 8 bases outside the gene matches. Germline lookup yields CDR1 MDHEN and CDR2 SYDVKM. This CDR3 spans 14 amino acids. The CDR3 here is CASRPGGPLDTQYF. The CDR3 region has the DNA TGTGCCAGCAGGCCGGGGGGGCCCCTGGATACGCAGTATTTT.

In its sample, this clonotype was seen many times. The chain links TRBV7-2 to TRBJ2-7; 9 bases are shared with TRBD1. Germline CDR1 and CDR2: SGHTA and FQGNSA. V gave up 1 base and J gave up 5 bases; unmatched junction bases: 6. The CDR3 extends over 15 amino acids. The CDR3 DNA reads TGTGCCAGCAGCTTAGGACAGGGGGTAATCAACGAGCAGTACTTC. This encodes CASSLGQGVINEQYF.

This clonotype turned up a few times. The rearrangement joins TRBV5-5 to TRBJ2-2; tentatively, D is TRBD2 (5 bases). The germline V gene has CDR1 SGHKS and CDR2 YYEKEE (reference sequence). CDR3 length: 16 amino acids. V lost 0 bases, J lost 1 base, and 10 bases lay in between. Here the CDR3 DNA reads TGTGCCAGCAGCTTGGCCGCCGGACTGAACACCGGGGAGCTGTTTTTT. The encoded protein is CASSLAAGLNTGELFF.

Details on this clonotype: A much larger clone lies one base from this, so it may be a read error. The chain carries TRBV29-1 and TRBJ1-2; 7 nucleotides line up with TRBD1. CDR1 is SQVTM, CDR2 ANQGSEA, per germline. Unmatched junction bases numbered 8, after V lost 6 bases and J lost 7 bases. CDR3 length: 12 residues. The CDR3 DNA is TGCAGCGTGGGGGACAGCTCGGGTGGCTACACCTTC. Its translation: CSVGDSSGGYTF.

This clonotype has ten or more counts. The gene calls are TRBV6-6 and TRBJ1-5; maybe TRBD1 (6 bases). The CDR3 contains 14 residues. In germline, CDR1 is MNHNY, CDR2 SVGAGI (reference sequence). V lost 4 bases and J 2 bases, leaving 9 bases between the germline ends. As DNA, the CDR3 is TGTGCCAGCAGTTCAGACAGGCGCAATCAGCCCCAGCATTTT. It is translated as CASSSDRRNQPQHF.

This clonotype was seen many times. This chain links TRBV14 with TRBJ1-1; the D gene is possibly TRBD1 (6 bases). Germline V gene data show CDR1 as SGHDN and CDR2 as FVKESK. This CDR3 comprises 14 residues. V lost 1 base, J lost 3 bases, and 9 bases lay in between. The CDR3: CASSQVSGDTEAFF. In DNA, the CDR3 is TGTGCCAGCAGCCAAGTTTCAGGGGACACTGAAGCTTTCTTT.

This clonotype was detected only a few times. V is TRBV20-1 and J is TRBJ1-1, with D possibly TRBD1 on 5 matching bases. Germline V CDR1 and CDR2: DFQATT, SNEGSKA (reference sequence). The CDR3 has 14 amino acids. V lost 0 bases, J lost 8 bases, and 16 bases lay in between. The CDR3 DNA sequence: TGCAGTGCTAGAGATGGGGGGATTCACTCCGAAGCTTTCTTT. It yields the protein CSARDGGIHSEAFF.